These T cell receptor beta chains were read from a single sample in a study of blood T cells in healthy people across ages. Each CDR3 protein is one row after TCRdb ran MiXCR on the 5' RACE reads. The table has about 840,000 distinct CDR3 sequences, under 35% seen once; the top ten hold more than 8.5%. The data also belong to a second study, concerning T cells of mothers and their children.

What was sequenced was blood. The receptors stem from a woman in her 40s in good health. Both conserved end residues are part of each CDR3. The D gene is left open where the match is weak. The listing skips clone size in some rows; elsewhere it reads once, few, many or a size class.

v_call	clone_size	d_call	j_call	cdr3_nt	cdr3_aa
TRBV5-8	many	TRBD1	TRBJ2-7	TGTGCCAGCAGCTCTCCCGACAGGGAAGGCTCCTACGAGCAGTACTTC	CASSSPDREGSYEQYF
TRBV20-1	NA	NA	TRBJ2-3	TGCAGTGCTAGTCTGGGGGGAAACACAGATACGCAGTATTTT	CSASLGGNTDTQYF
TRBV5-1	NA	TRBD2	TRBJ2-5	TGCGCCAACAGCCCCGGGACTAGCGGGGAGGAGACCCAGTACTTC	CANSPGTSGEETQYF
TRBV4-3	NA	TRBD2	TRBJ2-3	TGCGCCAGCAGCCAAGTGTCGACTAGCCGGGATACGCAGTATTTT	CASSQVSTSRDTQYF
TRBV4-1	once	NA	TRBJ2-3	TGCGCCAGCAGCCAAGATGTCGCAGATACGCAGTGTTTT	CASSQDVADTQCF
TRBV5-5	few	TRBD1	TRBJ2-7	TGTGCCAGCAGCTCGCTGGGACAGGCACGCTCCTACGAGCAGTACTTC	CASSSLGQARSYEQYF
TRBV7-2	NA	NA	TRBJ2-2	TGTGCCAGCAGCAGTACAGGGATCGGGGAGCTGTTTTTT	CASSSTGIGELFF
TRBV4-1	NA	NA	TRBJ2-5	TGCGCCAGCAGCCAAGATCTCAGGGGAAGGACTAACAATGAGCAGTACTTC	CASSQDLRGRTNNEQYF
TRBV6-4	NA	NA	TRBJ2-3	TGTGCCGGCAGTACCCAGGGGGGGCAGTTTCGCACAGATACGCAGTATTTT	CAGSTQGGQFRTDTQYF
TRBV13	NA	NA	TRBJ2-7	TGTGCCAGCAGCCAGGGCTTTACCCCCCACGAGCAGTACTTC	CASSQGFTPHEQYF
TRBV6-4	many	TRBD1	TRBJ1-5	TGTGCCAGCAGTGAGACAGGGGAGAATCAGCCCCAGCATTTT	CASSETGENQPQHF
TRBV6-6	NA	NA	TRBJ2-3	TGTGCCACCTCTCAGTTAGCAGGGGCTAGCACAGATACGCAGTATTTT	CATSQLAGASTDTQYF
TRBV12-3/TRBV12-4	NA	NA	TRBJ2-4	TGTGCCAGCAGGGAGGAAAGAAACATTCAGTACTTC	CASREERNIQYF
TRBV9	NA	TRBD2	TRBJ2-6	TGTGCCAGCAGCTACCCTAGGGAGGGCTCTGGGGCCAACGTCCTGGCTTTC	CASSYPREGSGANVLAF
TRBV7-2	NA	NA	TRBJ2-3	TGTGCCAGCAGCTCCGCAGGGGGGGTAGATACGCAGTATTTT	CASSSAGGVDTQYF
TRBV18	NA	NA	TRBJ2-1	TGTGCCAGCTCACCAGGGGCTGACAATGAGCAGTTCTTC	CASSPGADNEQFF
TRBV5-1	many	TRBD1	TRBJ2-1	TGCGCCAGCAGCCGGGGACAGGGGCATTCGGATGAGCAGTTCTTC	CASSRGQGHSDEQFF
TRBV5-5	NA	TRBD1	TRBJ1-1	TGTGCCAGCAGCTTTGGGCAGGGGGAAACTGAAGCTTTCTTT	CASSFGQGETEAFF
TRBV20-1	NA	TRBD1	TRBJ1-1	TGCAGTGCCCATACAGGGGGCAACACTGAAGCTTTCTTT	CSAHTGGNTEAFF
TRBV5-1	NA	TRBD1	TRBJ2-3	TGCGCCAGCAGCAAGGACAGGGGGGAAGATACGCAGTATTTT	CASSKDRGEDTQYF
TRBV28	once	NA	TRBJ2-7	TGTGCCAGCAGTTCCCCCGGGACTGAACTTACCTACAATGAGCAGTACTTC	CASSSPGTELTYNEQYF
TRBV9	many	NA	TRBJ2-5	TGTGCCAGCAGCTTTAGTGACCAACAAGAGACCCAGTACTTC	CASSFSDQQETQYF
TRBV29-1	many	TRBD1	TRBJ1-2	TGCAGCGTTGGTGGGGGTGACAGGGATCGCTACACCTTC	CSVGGGDRDRYTF
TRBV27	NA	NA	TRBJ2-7	TGTGCCAGCAGCACCCCACGAGGATACGAGCAGTACTTC	CASSTPRGYEQYF
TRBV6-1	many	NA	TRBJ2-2	TGTGCCAGCAGTGGTGGTTGGACAGGGAGGGTCACCGGGGAGCTGTTTTTT	CASSGGWTGRVTGELFF
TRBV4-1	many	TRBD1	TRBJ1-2	TGCGCCAGCAGCCTGCGACAGGGAGGAGGCTACACCTTC	CASSLRQGGGYTF
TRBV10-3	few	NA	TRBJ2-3	TGTGCCATCAGAACCACAGATACGCAGTATTTT	CAIRTTDTQYF
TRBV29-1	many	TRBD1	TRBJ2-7	TGCAGCGCTACAGGGGACCACGAGCAGTACTTC	CSATGDHEQYF
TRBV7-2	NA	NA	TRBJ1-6	TGTGCCAGCAGCTTCCCAGGAGGAATCCTCCACTTT	CASSFPGGILHF
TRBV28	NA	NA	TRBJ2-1	TGTGCCAGCAGTCAAACAGGGAGCGGAAGCTCCTACAATGAGCAGTTCTTC	CASSQTGSGSSYNEQFF
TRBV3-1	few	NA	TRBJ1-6	TGTGCCAGCAGCCAAGCCCGGGCTGGGGGAAATTCACCCCTCCACTTC	CASSQARAGGNSPLHF
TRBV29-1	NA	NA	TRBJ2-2	TGCAGCGGCCGCGTCACCGGGGAGCTGTTTTTT	CSGRVTGELFF
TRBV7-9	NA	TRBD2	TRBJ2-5	TGTGCCAGCGGCTCTCCACTAGCGGGGGCGGTGGAGACCCAGTACTTC	CASGSPLAGAVETQYF
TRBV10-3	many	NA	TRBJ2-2	TGTGCCATCAGACCGGGGTTAGAATCTACCGGGGAGCTGTTTTTT	CAIRPGLESTGELFF
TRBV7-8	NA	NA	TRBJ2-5	TGTGCCAACAGCTTAACGGTACGGGCTAACGCCCAAGAGACCCAGTACTTC	CANSLTVRANAQETQYF
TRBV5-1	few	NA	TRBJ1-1	TGCGCCAGCAGCTTGGCCGGAGCAGGGAGGTATGACACTGAAGCTTTCTTT	CASSLAGAGRYDTEAFF
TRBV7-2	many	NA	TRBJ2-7	TGTGCCAGCAGCTTAAACGGGGCAGGCTACGAGCAGTACTTC	CASSLNGAGYEQYF
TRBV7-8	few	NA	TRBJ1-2	TGTGCCAGCAGCTCAGCCGCAAATTGGGAAGCGGGAGGTGGCTACACCTTC	CASSSAANWEAGGGYTF
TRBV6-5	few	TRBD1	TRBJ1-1	TGTGCCAGCACTCCAGGGACAGGGGTTACTGAAGCTTTCTTT	CASTPGTGVTEAFF
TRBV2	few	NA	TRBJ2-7	TGTGCCAGCAGGGATGAGGACACCTACGAGCAGTACTTC	CASRDEDTYEQYF
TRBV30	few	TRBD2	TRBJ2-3	TGTGCCTGGAGTGTTGGAGCGGGGGGCACAGATACGCAGTATTTT	CAWSVGAGGTDTQYF
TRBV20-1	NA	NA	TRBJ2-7	TGCAGTGCTAGCGTCGGCAGGACAGCCCACAATGAGCAGTACTTC	CSASVGRTAHNEQYF
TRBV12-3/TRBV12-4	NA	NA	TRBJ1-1	TGTGCCAGCAGCCGAGAGGGGGTGATAGTGGAAGCTTTCTTT	CASSREGVIVEAFF
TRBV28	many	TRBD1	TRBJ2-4	TGTGCCAGCAGTTTAATCGGGACAGGGGGAAACATTCAGTACTTC	CASSLIGTGGNIQYF